The 31 T cell receptor beta chains in this list originate from one sample, sequenced in a study of cytomegalovirus exposure and HLA in healthy donors. With 60 Vbeta and 13 Jbeta primers, the PCR was carried out. Data came from immunoSEQ multiplex PCR; TCRdb stores just in-frame clones and leaves some out. The data contain around 150,000 clones, around 9.6% of them singletons. Sequencing used PBMCs. The receptors were sampled from a male donor in good health and CMV-seronegative.

The table lists this clone with a few counts. This chain links TRBV7-3 with TRBJ2-1; 9 bases align to TRBD2. The CDR3 length is 18 residues. V lost 0 bases to trimming and J lost 4 bases; unmatched junction nucleotides: 10. Germline CDR1 SGHTA, CDR2 FQGTGA. In DNA, the CDR3 is TGTGCCAGCAGCTTAACCCCGCCGGGGACTAGCTATTACAATGAGCAGTTCTTC. Its protein is CASSLTPPGTSYYNEQFF.

This clone turned up a few times. This sequence joins TRBV6-5 and TRBJ1-1, with D tentatively TRBD1 (6 bases). Trimming left V 10 bases short and J 0 bases short, with 12 bases between. Germline V gene lookup returns CDR1 MNHEY and CDR2 SVGAGI. The CDR3 covers 13 residues. In DNA, the CDR3 is TGTGCCAAACAGGGACCTATGAACACTGAAGCTTTCTTT. This sequence encodes CAKQGPMNTEAFF.

This clone was recorded a few times. At one end the junction does not follow the germline gene, possibly because of a read error. Other nucleotide sequences in the sample specify the same CDR3. J is TRBJ2-7 and V is TRBV11-1; tentative D call: TRBD2 (6 bases). The CDR3 consists of 16 residues. Germline V gene sequence: CDR1 SGHAT, CDR2 FQDESV (reference sequence). CDR3 DNA: TGTGCCAGCAGCTTAGACTGGGTCGGGAGCGGGCACGAGCAATACTTC. This gives the protein CASSLDWVGSGHEQYF. The full variable domain, rest sourced from reference TRBV11-1 and TRBJ2-7, is EAEVAQSPRYKITEKSQAVAFWCDPISGHATLYWYRQILGQGPELLVQFQDESVVDDSQLPKDRFSAERLKGVDSTLKIQPAELGDSAMYLCASSLDWVGSGHEQYFGPGTRLTVT.

CDR3 in DNA: TGTGCCAGTCGACCAGACAGCGCCTACGAGCAGTACTTC. Protein sequence: CASRPDSAYEQYF. The chain links TRBV11-2 to TRBJ2-7; possible D gene TRBD1, 5 bases. The CDR3 totals 13 residues. Germline V CDR1 and CDR2: SGHAT, FQNNGV. V was pared by 9 bases and J by 2 bases, with 14 bases between.

This clone was seen a handful of times. The chain has TRBV25-1 and TRBJ1-2, with 8 bases fitting TRBD1. The CDR3 length is 14 residues. In germline, CDR1 is MGHDK, CDR2 SYGVNS. Germline trimming cut 6 bases from V and 4 bases from J; bases unmatched to any gene: 7. The CDR3 sequence is CASRARGLTYGYTF. The CDR3 DNA reads as TGTGCCAGCAGAGCCAGGGGGCTGACCTATGGCTACACCTTC.

The chain uses TRBV5-8 and TRBJ1-2, with D uncertain. The V and J ends lost 2 bases and 1 base respectively, with 12 bases between them. This CDR3 is built from 15 residues. In germline, CDR1 is SGHTS, CDR2 YDEGEE. CDR3 DNA: TGTGCCAGCAGCTTTATAACTTCCATTAACTATGGCTACACCTTC. This encodes CASSFITSINYGYTF.

This clone has only a few counts. This chain uses TRBV7-2 with TRBJ2-7; D might be TRBD2 (5 bases). CDR3 size: 12 residues. Trimming removed 5 bases from V and 2 bases from J, with 7 bases in between. Germline V gene sequence: CDR1 SGHTA, CDR2 FQGNSA. This CDR3 is CASSPSPYEQYF. In DNA, the CDR3 is TGTGCCAGCAGCCCTAGCCCCTACGAGCAGTACTTC.

This clone was seen a few times. The chain joins TRBV7-3 to TRBJ2-1; 7 bases align to TRBD1. The ends lost 6 bases at V and 8 bases at J; junction bases unmatched: 7. The CDR3 consists of 13 residues. Germline-derived CDR1 and CDR2 are SGHTA and FQGTGA. The CDR3 nucleotides are TGTGCCAGCAGGAGGACAGGTGGGGATGAGCAGTTCTTC. This codes for CASRRTGGDEQFF. Filled out from reference TRBV7-3 and TRBJ2-1, the complete variable domain reads GAGVSQTPSNKVTEKGKYVELRCDPISGHTALYWYRQSLGQGPEFLIYFQGTGAADDSGLPNDRFFAVRPEGSVSTLKIQRTERGDSAVYLCASRRTGGDEQFFGPGTRLTVL.

V and J are TRBV6-1 and TRBJ2-7; 7 nucleotides match TRBD1. Germline trimming cut 7 bases from V and 1 base from J; bases unmatched to any gene: 10. This CDR3 comprises 15 residues. Germline assignment: CDR1 MNHNS and CDR2 SASEGT. The CDR3 nucleotides read TGTGCCAGCAAGACCCGGACAGGTAAATCCTACGAGCAGTACTTC. Encoded protein: CASKTRTGKSYEQYF.

A remark on this clone: Germline and junction disagree at one end, which may indicate a read error. The rearrangement joins TRBV28 to TRBJ1-2; possibly TRBD1 for D (6 bases). The CDR3 contains 16 residues. Per the germline V gene, CDR1 is MDHEN and CDR2 is SYDVKM. CDR3 sequence: CASSPRRRGGPYGHTF. The CDR3 bases are TGTGCCAGCAGTCCACGGCGGAGGGGGGGGCCTTATGGCCACACCTTC.

The chain recombines TRBV18 with TRBJ2-1; unclear D gene. Germline CDR1 and CDR2: KGHSH and LQKENI. Trimming stripped 6 bases from V and 7 bases from J, with 10 bases between. This CDR3 is 12 amino acids long. The CDR3 sequence: CASSLFGNEQFF. The CDR3 DNA sequence: TGTGCCAGCTCCCTATTCGGTAATGAGCAGTTCTTC.

In this sample, this clone turned up a few times. The V and J genes are TRBV18 and TRBJ1-1, with 8 bases fitting TRBD1. The CDR3 sequence is 15 residues long. Germline lookup yields CDR1 KGHSH and CDR2 LQKENI. V dropped 1 base and J dropped 3; count of bases not matched to a gene: 4. This CDR3 reads CASSPRTGPYTEAFF. CDR3 nucleotide sequence: TGTGCCAGCTCACCACGGACAGGGCCGTACACTGAAGCTTTCTTT.

V gene TRBV7-9 combines with J gene TRBJ2-5; D gene unclear. This CDR3 spans 14 amino acids. The germline V gene encodes CDR1 SEHNR and CDR2 FQNEAQ (reference sequence). Trimming took off 0 bases at V and 4 bases at J, with 9 bases between the two ends. In nucleotides, the CDR3 is TGTGCCAGCAGCTTAGCCGGAGTCCCAGAGACCCAGTACTTC. The encoded protein is CASSLAGVPETQYF.

The chain joins TRBV6-5 to TRBJ2-5; 9 bases match TRBD2. The end of the DNA is better explained by TRBJ2-7, so the J call may be wrong. The CDR3 sequence is 15 residues long. The germline V gene has CDR1 MNHEY and CDR2 SVGAGI. Here the CDR3 DNA reads TGTGCCAGCAGTCTCAGAGGGGCGGGAGGGCCCGAGCAGTACTTC. Its translation: CASSLRGAGGPEQYF.

The rearrangement joins TRBV7-9 to TRBJ2-3, with TRBD2 matching 10 bases. J lost 0 bases, V lost 0 bases, and 6 bases had no gene match. This CDR3 comprises 18 residues. Germline CDR1 is SEHNR and CDR2 is FQNEAQ (reference sequence). CDR3: CASSLALGLAESTDTQYF. The CDR3 region has the DNA TGTGCCAGCAGCTTAGCCCTCGGACTAGCGGAAAGCACAGATACGCAGTATTTT.

In its sample, this clone was seen a few times. The J gene is TRBJ2-5, the V gene TRBV25-1; TRBD1 aligns across 11 bases. This CDR3 comprises 15 residues. CDR1 is MGHDK and CDR2 is SYGVNS in the germline V gene. V was clipped by 3 bases and J by 4 bases; unmatched bases: 4. DNA of the CDR3: TGTGCCAGCAGTGACCCTGGGACAGGGGGAGAGACCCAGTACTTC. Protein product: CASSDPGTGGETQYF.

The V gene is TRBV11-3, the J gene TRBJ2-5, with D possibly being TRBD1 (5 bases). V dropped 3 bases and J dropped 0 bases, with 5 bases sitting between them. In germline, CDR1 is SGHNT, CDR2 YENEEA. This CDR3 contains 13 residues. CDR3 residues: CASSLGHQETQYF. The CDR3 DNA is TGTGCCAGCAGCTTGGGGCACCAAGAGACCCAGTACTTC.

This clone came up a few times. The rearrangement uses TRBV9 and TRBJ1-2; no firm D call. V lost 2 bases and J 5 bases, leaving 7 bases between the germline ends. There are 12 residues in the CDR3. The germline gives CDR1 SGDLS, CDR2 YYNGEE. The CDR3 coding sequence is TGTGCCAGCAGCGTCGGGGAATATGGCTACACCTTC. Amino acid sequence: CASSVGEYGYTF.

The chain recombines TRBV13 with TRBJ2-1; D not resolved. Trimming stripped 5 bases from V and 7 bases from J, with 9 bases between. The germline V gene has CDR1 PRHDT and CDR2 FYEKMQ (reference sequence). The CDR3 covers 12 residues. The CDR3 is CASSQQVNEQFF. The DNA of the CDR3 is TGTGCCAGCAGCCAACAAGTAAATGAGCAGTTCTTC. The full variable domain, in which reference TRBV13 and TRBJ2-1 provide the parts outside the CDR3, is AAGVIQSPRHLIKEKRETATLKCYPIPRHDTVYWYQQGPGQDPQFLISFYEKMQSDKGSIPDRFSAQQFSDYHSELNMSSLELGDSALYFCASSQQVNEQFFGPGTRLTVL.

This clone was found a few times. The CDR3 DNA reads TGTGCCACCAGCAGAGACTATGCAGGTTTAACTGAAGCTTTCTTT. Translating it yields CATSRDYAGLTEAFF. The V call is TRBV15, the J call TRBJ1-1, with unresolved D. Trimming stripped 0 bases from V and 5 bases from J, with 13 bases between. The CDR3 totals 15 residues. Germline V gives CDR1 LNHNV, CDR2 YYDKDF (reference sequence).

V gene TRBV28 combines with J gene TRBJ2-7, with D perhaps matching TRBD2 (5 bases). The germline V gene has CDR1 MDHEN and CDR2 SYDVKM. Deletions cut 6 bases from V and 3 bases from J, with 15 bases between. The CDR3 runs 14 residues. The CDR3 is CASSSTPGNYEQYF. CDR3 nucleotides: TGTGCCAGCAGCTCAACCCCGGGGAACTACGAGCAGTACTTC.

V and J are TRBV4-1 and TRBJ2-1, with D perhaps matching TRBD2 (6 bases). CDR1 is MGHRA, CDR2 YSYEKL, per germline. Trimming shortened V by 0 bases and J by 1 base, and 10 bases separated the two germline ends. The CDR3 runs 16 residues. CDR3 region: CASSQEGGISYNEQFF. In DNA form, the CDR3 reads TGCGCCAGCAGCCAAGAGGGAGGAATTTCCTACAATGAGCAGTTCTTC.

The chain carries TRBV4-3 and TRBJ2-1, with TRBD2 matching 9 bases. This CDR3 region has 14 residues. After removal of 7 bases from V and 6 bases from J, the junction contained 7 bases not matched to a gene. From germline, CDR1 is LGHNA and CDR2 YSLEER. The CDR3 here is CASNPGLASNEQFF. For the CDR3, the DNA is TGCGCCAGCAACCCAGGACTAGCGAGCAATGAGCAGTTCTTC.

This clone came up a few times. V gene TRBV5-1 combines with J gene TRBJ1-3, with 11 positions matching TRBD1. The CDR3 loop spans 15 amino acids. Germline loops: CDR1 SGHRS, CDR2 YFSETQ. Trimming at V came to 4 bases and at J to 2 bases, leaving 2 bases not matched to a gene. CDR3 amino acids: CASSQDRGPGNTIYF. The CDR3, as DNA: TGCGCCAGCAGCCAGGACAGGGGGCCTGGAAACACCATATATTTT.

This clone was counted a few times. Other DNA sequences in this sample translate to the same CDR3. The rearrangement joins TRBV7-9 to TRBJ2-7, with 7 bases lining up with TRBD1. The CDR3 loop spans 14 amino acids. The trim removed 4 bases at V and 1 base at J, leaving 4 bases unmatched. Germline CDR1 is SEHNR and CDR2 is FQNEAQ (reference sequence). For the CDR3, the DNA is TGTGCCAGCAGCTACCGGGACAGATCCTACGAGCAGTACTTC. Its translation is CASSYRDRSYEQYF.

The genes are TRBV28 and TRBJ2-4; maybe TRBD1 (6 bases). Trimming took 4 bases from V and 8 from J, leaving 18 bases between them. There are 15 residues in the CDR3. CDR1 is MDHEN, CDR2 SYDVKM, per germline. The CDR3 spells CASSSPSLGGDIQYF. In DNA form, the CDR3 reads TGTGCCAGCAGTTCGCCCAGCCTAGGGGGAGACATTCAGTACTTC.

This clone was recorded a few times. V gene TRBV4-3 combines with J gene TRBJ2-1; D is perhaps TRBD2 (6 bases). There are 16 residues in the CDR3. V was cut by 1 base and J by 7 bases, with 17 bases left in between. CDR1 and CDR2 from the germline V gene are LGHNA and YSLEER. The CDR3 region has the DNA TGCGCCAGCAGCCAAGGGCGCGGGGCCACTAAAAATGAGCAGTTCTTC. Translation gives CASSQGRGATKNEQFF.

The chain couples TRBV5-4 to TRBJ2-1; the D gene is possibly TRBD2 (6 bases). The CDR3 length is 14 residues. Per germline, CDR1 SGHNT and CDR2 YYREEE (reference sequence). V was cut by 10 bases and J by 6 bases, with 20 bases left in between. This CDR3 is CALGVRETCNEQFF. The CDR3 bases are TGTGCCCTGGGCGTTCGGGAGACATGCAATGAGCAGTTCTTC.

This clone turned up a few times. This chain links TRBV27 with TRBJ2-1; 7 nucleotides match TRBD2. This CDR3 is 15 amino acids long. Germline lookup yields CDR1 MNHEY and CDR2 SMNVEV (reference sequence). V shed 5 bases and J 0 bases; nucleotides not matched to a gene: 4. The CDR3: CASSLSGNSYNEQFF. The CDR3 DNA sequence: TGTGCCAGCAGTCTGAGCGGGAACTCCTACAATGAGCAGTTCTTC.

The chain links TRBV7-2 to TRBJ2-7, with D unresolved. V lost 1 base and J lost 2, with 9 bases in between. Germline CDR1 is SGHTA and CDR2 is FQGNSA. This CDR3 contains 14 residues. CDR3 in amino acids: CASSLGLSTYEQYF. The CDR3, as DNA: TGTGCCAGCAGCTTAGGACTCTCCACCTACGAGCAGTACTTC.

This clone was detected a few times. The chain recombines TRBV29-1 with TRBJ1-2, with TRBD1 matching over 8 bases. Looked up from germline, CDR1 is SQVTM and CDR2 is ANQGSEA. With 3 bases clipped from V and 8 bases from J, the junction kept 5 bases outside the gene matches. CDR3 length: 12 residues. CDR3 region: CSVDQQGEGYTF. CDR3 nucleotides: TGCAGCGTTGATCAACAGGGGGAAGGCTACACCTTC.